One sample yielded the 5 T cell receptor beta chains listed below, sequenced in a study of T cells in women clearing cervical HPV infection. Repertoires were generated with immunoSEQ multiplex PCR, while TCRdb's copy carries only in-frame clones and drops some. The table lists 15,000 to 20,000 clones. Sequenced material: blood buffy coat. The origin of the receptors is a woman aged 18-69 years with a cervical HPV16 infection that either progressed to CIN3+ or cleared (not recorded which).

Concerning this clone itself: Coverage ceases 3 residues before the CDR3 finishes, and the germline J gene fills in the end. This chain uses TRBV7-2 with TRBJ2-3; the match to TRBD1 covers 7 bases. Trimming at V came to 3 bases and at J to 1 base, leaving 4 bases not matched to a gene. The CDR3 runs 15 residues. Germline V gene sequence: CDR1 SGHTA, CDR2 FQGNSA. The CDR3 DNA, read in part, is TGTGCCAGCAGCTTGAGGACAGGACGCACAGATACG. This gives the protein CASSLRTGRTDT. The entire CDR3 protein reads CASSLRTGRTDTQYF.

Points on this clone: The read ends 3 residues shy of where the CDR3 ends; the end is completed using the germline J gene. The chain joins TRBV30 to TRBJ1-2; 8 bases are a match to TRBD1. The V gene end was trimmed by 3 bases and the J gene end by 1 base; junction bases not matched to a gene: 7. This CDR3 contains 15 residues. From germline, CDR1 is GTSNPN and CDR2 SVGIG (reference sequence). The CDR3 DNA, read in part, is TGTGCCTGGAGGACGCAGGGGGCGAATAACTATGGC. Its protein is CAWRTQGANNYG. In full, the CDR3 reads CAWRTQGANNYGYTF.

About this clone: The read terminates 3 residues before the CDR3 end, so the remaining end is supplied by the germline J gene. The chain employs TRBV20-1 and TRBJ1-5; D is unresolved. The V and J ends lost 6 bases and 6 bases respectively, with 18 bases between them. The CDR3 length is 14 residues. Per the germline V gene, CDR1 is DFQATT and CDR2 is SNEGSKA (reference sequence). The CDR3 protein is CSAPSPGSIQPQHF. CDR3 DNA (partial): TGCAGTGCCCCCTCCCCGGGGAGTATTCAGCCC.

As concerns this clone: The CDR3 end falls 3 residues outside the read, so it is completed with the germline J gene. The sample holds other DNA sequences that translate to the same CDR3. The rearrangement joins TRBV7-9 to TRBJ1-2, with TRBD1 as a possible D gene (5 bases). Germline V gene sequence: CDR1 SEHNR, CDR2 FQNEAQ (reference sequence). The CDR3 covers 14 residues. The CDR3 loop is CASSLGGAYNDYTF. The CDR3 bases that were read are TGTGCCAGCAGCTTAGGTGGGGCCTACAATGAC.

CDR3 bases read: TGTGCCTGGAGTGTACCGGGCACCGGGGAG. It specifies CAWSVPGTGE. The whole CDR3 reads CAWSVPGTGELFF. The chain employs TRBV30 and TRBJ2-2; no reliable D call. The sequence runs out 3 residues before the end of the CDR3; the remainder is reconstructed from the germline J gene. CDR3 length equals 13 residues. Trimming cost V 0 bases and J 4 bases, with 6 bases left between them. Per the germline V gene, CDR1 is GTSNPN and CDR2 is SVGIG (reference sequence).